Detailed here is one T cell receptor beta chain. Cohort assignment relied on participant-reported clinical history. The study recruited exposed participants who had met a COVID-19 case within 2 weeks before entry. This CDR3 has 14 amino acids. Germline V gives CDR1 MNHEY, CDR2 SMNVEV (reference sequence). V lost 4 bases and J lost 7, with 14 bases in between. This sample was taken from a study of blood T cell repertoires in COVID-19. Study-wide context: Sample material is recorded as cDNA or gDNA derived from T cells, B-cell-depleted T cells, or PBMCs.

Profiling relied on immunoSEQ multiplex PCR, and the TCRdb table lists in-frame clones only, not all of them. The sample has approximately 270,000 clones, around 90% seen once; the top ten hold about 3%. The receptor's source is a middle-aged man who had been exposed to COVID-19. Sequences were obtained from PBMCs or T cells enriched from blood (not recorded which). The rearrangement links TRBV27 to TRBJ1-5, with a weak D call TRBD1 (5 bases). CDR3 sequence reads: CASSSPGGGQPQHF. CDR3 coding DNA: TGTGCCAGCAGTTCCCCGGGGGGAGGCCAGCCCCAGCATTTT.